This T cell receptor (beta chain) comes out of a study of cytomegalovirus exposure and HLA in healthy donors. The study ran its PCR with 60 Vbeta and 13 Jbeta primers. Clones were sequenced by immunoSEQ multiplex PCR, and TCRdb holds only the in-frame ones, with some missing. The sample contains about 84,000 clones, 63% of which appear only once. The germline V gene has CDR1 GTSNPN and CDR2 SVGIG (reference sequence). The CDR3 spans 14 residues. Trimming cost V 1 base and J 3 bases; bases outside gene matches: 3. The TCR comes from a woman in her thirties or forties in good health and CMV-seropositive. The sequencing input was PBMCs. The chain combines TRBV30 with TRBJ1-5, with 7 bases aligning to TRBD1. CDR3 sequence (DNA): TGTGCCTGGAGTGGGGGACAGTTCAATCAGCCCCAGCATTTT. Its protein is CAWSGGQFNQPQHF.